This TCR beta chain was documented in a study of T cell clones after liver transplantation. Study background: Post-transplant blood was tracked for graft-donor-reactive T cell clones identified in a pre-transplant mixed lymphocyte reaction. Three of the eight recipients were HCV-positive; the rest had non-autoimmune, non-viral transplant indications.

Germline lookup yields CDR1 SGHDN and CDR2 FVKESK. The CDR3 spans 15 residues. V shed 3 bases and J 5 bases; nucleotides not matched to a gene: 8. Clones were read by immunoSEQ multiplex PCR, and TCRdb kept only the in-frame ones, dropping some. This repertoire shows some 50,000 clones, 60% to 75% found once; its top ten account for 8% to 10%. This clonotype was sampled from a human patient who received a liver transplant. Some of the T cells may derive from the graft donor. The rearrangement joins TRBV14 to TRBJ2-7; 9 positions match TRBD1. The starting material was CD4+ T cells from blood, obtained at the 22-month timepoint. CDR3 DNA: TGTGCCAGCAGCCACCCCGGGACAGGGAGAAACGAGCAGTACTTC. It specifies CASSHPGTGRNEQYF.